A single sample gave rise to the 3 T cell receptor beta chains below, sequenced in a study of T cells in narcolepsy. Only in-frame clones appear in the TCRdb table, and some are missing; sequencing was by immunoSEQ multiplex PCR. In the table there are under 35,000 clones, around 86% of which are singletons. The sequenced material came from memory (CD45RA-) CD4+ T cells from blood. The source of these receptors is a human donor in good health.

This clone was counted only a few times. This chain connects TRBV4-1 to TRBJ1-4, with D unresolved. The CDR3 totals 14 residues. Trimming shortened V by 4 bases and J by 4 bases, and 10 bases separated the two germline ends. Per the germline V gene, CDR1 is MGHRA and CDR2 is YSYEKL. CDR3 coding DNA: TGCGCCAGCAGCCCGCAGAGTCGTAATGAAAAACTGTTTTTT. This translates into CASSPQSRNEKLFF.

The rearrangement joins TRBV25-1 to TRBJ2-3; tentatively, D is TRBD1 or TRBD2 (5 bases each). Germline lookup yields CDR1 MGHDK and CDR2 SYGVNS. CDR3 length: 15 amino acids. The V gene lost 5 bases and the J gene lost 0 bases, with 12 bases spanning the gap. The CDR3 region has the DNA TGTGCCAGCAGTCGGGGCGGCTCTAGCACAGATACGCAGTATTTT. Protein sequence: CASSRGGSSTDTQYF.

CDR3 loop: CASSPGGAGSYNSPLHF. The CDR3 nucleotides are TGTGCCAGCAGCCCCGGTGGGGCTGGCTCCTATAATTCACCCCTCCACTTT. The chain carries TRBV5-4 and TRBJ1-6; TRBD1 is a possible D gene (5 bases). In germline, CDR1 is SGHNT, CDR2 YYREEE (reference sequence). CDR3 length equals 17 residues. Trimming pared 4 bases from V and 0 bases from J, leaving 14 bases between.